The rows below give T cell receptor beta chains drawn from one sample of a study of T cells in Graves' hyperthyroidism and ophthalmopathy. TCRdb analysed the multiplex PCR reads with MiXCR anew, one entry per CDR3 protein. The sample yields about 410,000 distinct CDR3 sequences, about 14% seen once. Input material: blood. Source of these receptors: a man younger than 35 with Graves' ophthalmopathy. Both conserved end residues are part of each CDR3. The order of the fields is V gene, clone size, D gene, J gene, CDR3 DNA, CDR3 protein. D genes are given only for firm matches. A row's size may be missing; if present it is once, few, many or a size class.

TRBV15	few	-	TRBJ2-1	TGTGCCACCCGCCGAGGAGCGGCCTCCTACAATGAGCAGTTCTTC	CATRRGAASYNEQFF
TRBV24-1	many	-	TRBJ2-5	TGTGCCACCAGTGATTCAGCGTCGGAGCAGTTCCAAGAGACCCAGTACTTC	CATSDSASEQFQETQYF
TRBV7-9	many	-	TRBJ2-3	TGTGCCAGAGGATCCACTGACACAGATACGCAGTATTTT	CARGSTDTDTQYF
TRBV12-3/TRBV12-4	-	-	TRBJ2-2	TGTGCCAGCAGTTTTCCCGGGTACACCGGGGAGCCGTTTTTT	CASSFPGYTGEPFF
TRBV6-1	-	-	TRBJ2-7	TGTGCCAGCAGCCCGACTCGACGCTACGAGCAGTACTTC	CASSPTRRYEQYF
TRBV3-1	many	-	TRBJ2-7	TGTGCCAGCAGCCAGGAGCGGACCGGCGAGCAGTACTTC	CASSQERTGEQYF
TRBV5-6	-	TRBD1	TRBJ2-1	TGTGCCAGCAGCCTGACAGGGGGCGGGTACGAGCAGTTCTTC	CASSLTGGGYEQFF
TRBV18	many	-	TRBJ2-3	TGTGCCAGCTCACCCGCCAGGACCCCTAGCACAGATACGCAGTATTTT	CASSPARTPSTDTQYF
TRBV20-1	few	-	TRBJ1-2	TGCAGTGCTAGAGATCCTACTAGCTATGGCTACACCTTC	CSARDPTSYGYTF
TRBV18	few	-	TRBJ2-2	TGTGCCAGCTCGGATGCCGGGACTTCCTGGGACACCGGGGAGCTGTTTTTT	CASSDAGTSWDTGELFF
TRBV4-1	few	-	TRBJ2-3	TGCGCCAGCAGCCAAGAGCCACAAGAGGGGCAGTATTTT	CASSQEPQEGQYF
TRBV6-1	many	-	TRBJ1-2	TGTGCCAGCTATTACCCTGCAGAGCAGGGGGGCTACACCTTC	CASYYPAEQGGYTF
TRBV19	few	-	TRBJ2-6	TGTGCCAGTAGTATTCCCCCCCATAGGACGCGCTCTGGGGCCAACGTCCTGACTTTC	CASSIPPHRTRSGANVLTF
TRBV2	many	TRBD1	TRBJ2-2	TGTGCCAGCAGTGAGACAGGGTGGGTCACCGGGGAGCTGTTTTTT	CASSETGWVTGELFF
TRBV6-5	-	-	TRBJ2-7	TGTGCCAGCAGTTACTCTTTTGCTAAACGAACCTACGAGCAGTACTTC	CASSYSFAKRTYEQYF
TRBV12-3/TRBV12-4	many	TRBD1	TRBJ2-2	TGTGCCAGCACCCAGGGGGCCGGGGAGCTGTTTTTT	CASTQGAGELFF
TRBV11-2	many	-	TRBJ1-3	TGTGCCAGCAGCCGGGACAACTCTGGAAACACCATATATTTT	CASSRDNSGNTIYF
TRBV5-1	few	TRBD2	TRBJ2-4	TGCGCCAGCAGCGAGGGGACTAGCGGGAGTTTGGCCAAAAACATTCAGTACTTC	CASSEGTSGSLAKNIQYF
TRBV14	-	-	TRBJ1-6	TGTGCCAGCAGCCAACGTACAATCTCTTCACCCCTCCACTTT	CASSQRTISSPLHF
TRBV20-1	few	-	TRBJ2-5	TGCAGCGCAATCGGACAGCAAGAGACCCAGTACTTC	CSAIGQQETQYF
TRBV20-1	few	TRBD1	TRBJ2-5	TGCAGTGCTAGAGCCCAGGGGGCGTCCCAAGAGACCCAGTACTTC	CSARAQGASQETQYF
TRBV10-2	-	-	TRBJ2-1	TGCGCCAGCAGTGAGTTGGGGCTTGTCTACAATGAGCAGTTCTTC	CASSELGLVYNEQFF
TRBV30	many	TRBD1	TRBJ2-7	TGTGCCTGGACCCGACAGGGGTGGCCCTACGAGCAGTACTTC	CAWTRQGWPYEQYF
TRBV12-3/TRBV12-4	many	TRBD2	TRBJ2-3	TGTGCCAGCAGTTTCGCCCTCCCTAGCGGCCCTTTTGGTACGCAGTATTTT	CASSFALPSGPFGTQYF
TRBV10-2	-	TRBD2	TRBJ2-2	TGCGCCTCGGGACTAGCGGGAAACACCGGGGAGCTGTTTTTT	CASGLAGNTGELFF
TRBV3-1	many	-	TRBJ1-2	TGTGCCAGCAGCCAAGGGGGACATGGCTACACCTTC	CASSQGGHGYTF
TRBV28	many	-	TRBJ1-6	TGTGCCAGCAATAAAAAGTACTCACGCTCCTATAATTCACCCCTCCACTTT	CASNKKYSRSYNSPLHF
TRBV9	-	-	TRBJ1-1	TGTGCCAGCAGCGTAGTGGCACTTCAAGGGACTGAAGCTTTCTTT	CASSVVALQGTEAFF
TRBV7-2	many	-	TRBJ2-5	TGTGCCAGCAGCTTAGTAGGGAGGGAGACCCAGTACTTC	CASSLVGRETQYF
TRBV11-2	many	TRBD2	TRBJ2-7	TGTGCCAGCAGCTCCGGGACTAGCGGGAAGGTCTACGAGCAGTACTTC	CASSSGTSGKVYEQYF
TRBV5-1	-	-	TRBJ1-2	TGCGCCAGCAGCTTGGCCCGGGACAACTATGGCTACACCTTC	CASSLARDNYGYTF
TRBV11-3	many	-	TRBJ1-1	TGTGCCAGCAGCTCAGGGACCATGAACACTGAAGCTTTCTTT	CASSSGTMNTEAFF
TRBV30	-	-	TRBJ1-1	TGTGCCTGGAGGGAAGCGGGGGCGGAGACGAACACTGAAGCTTTCTTT	CAWREAGAETNTEAFF
TRBV5-1	many	TRBD2	TRBJ2-3	TGCGCCAGCACCATGACTAGCGGGGCTGGTGATACGCAGTATTTT	CASTMTSGAGDTQYF
TRBV27	-	TRBD2	TRBJ2-7	TGTGCCAGCAGTTTATCCGCGCCTGCCAGCGGGAGTACCTACGAGCAGTACTTC	CASSLSAPASGSTYEQYF
TRBV19	-	TRBD1	TRBJ2-5	TGTGCCAGTAATGACAGGGGGCACCAAGAGACCCAGTACTTC	CASNDRGHQETQYF
TRBV3-1	many	TRBD1	TRBJ1-6	TGTGCCAGCAGCCGAACGGGACAGGGGCTTAGGAATTCACCCCTCCACTTT	CASSRTGQGLRNSPLHF
TRBV4-1	-	-	TRBJ2-5	TGCGCCAGCAGCCAAGGGGGTCCAGAAAAAGAGACCCAGTGCTTC	CASSQGGPEKETQCF
TRBV10-3	many	-	TRBJ1-1	TGTGCCATCAGTGCCCAGGGTACTGAAGCTTTCTTT	CAISAQGTEAFF
TRBV27	many	TRBD1	TRBJ2-5	TGTGCCAGCAGCCCCCTCCAGGGGGCCTACGAGACCCAGTACTTC	CASSPLQGAYETQYF
TRBV20-1	few	TRBD2	TRBJ2-7	TGCAGTGCCCCACTCCCGACTAGCAGGTCCTACGAGCAGTACTTC	CSAPLPTSRSYEQYF
TRBV29-1	many	-	TRBJ1-2	TGCAGCGTTGTTGACGCAGCTAACTATGGCTACACCTTC	CSVVDAANYGYTF
TRBV5-6	many	TRBD1	TRBJ2-1	TGTGCCAGCAGCTTGGGGAGACAGGGGGCGGCCAATGAGCAGTTCTTC	CASSLGRQGAANEQFF
TRBV3-1	-	-	TRBJ2-7	TGTGCCAGCAGTGAAGAGTTGTACGAGCAGTACTTC	CASSEELYEQYF
TRBV5-1	many	TRBD1	TRBJ1-4	TGCGCCAGCAGCTTGGTTGGATACAGGGGTTTGGGGGAAAAACTGTTTTTT	CASSLVGYRGLGEKLFF
TRBV19	-	-	TRBJ2-2	TGTACCAGTAGGGGAGACGACTTCCACGGGGAGCTGTTTTTT	CTSRGDDFHGELFF
TRBV24-1	many	-	TRBJ2-7	TGTGCCACCAGTGACCCTAGCTCCGAGCAGTACTTC	CATSDPSSEQYF
TRBV2	many	-	TRBJ1-4	TGTGCCAGCAGTGAAGGGGGTGAAAAACTGTTTTTT	CASSEGGEKLFF
TRBV27	many	-	TRBJ2-3	TGTGCCAGCAGCTCCACAGATACGCAGTATTTT	CASSSTDTQYF
TRBV5-1	-	TRBD2	TRBJ2-3	TGCGCCAGCAGTGCTAGCGGGGATCGCACAGATACGCAGTATTTT	CASSASGDRTDTQYF
TRBV5-1	many	-	TRBJ1-3	TGCGCCAGCAGCTTGACCCCAGGCCGAAACACCATATATTTT	CASSLTPGRNTIYF
TRBV19	-	-	TRBJ1-5	TGTGCCAGTAGTATTTCAATCCAGGGTCAGCCCCAGCATTTT	CASSISIQGQPQHF
TRBV20-1	many	TRBD1	TRBJ1-1	TGCAGTGCTGGCGGGACAGCGAACACTGAAGCTTTCTTT	CSAGGTANTEAFF